This is a list of T cell receptor beta chains from one sample in a study of immune characterization of retroperitoneal liposarcoma. TCRdb independently ran MiXCR on the PCR reads; one entry per CDR3 protein. The sample lists around 19,000 distinct CDR3 sequences, around 40% occurring once. The sample taken for sequencing was blood. The receptors stem from a male donor with retroperitoneal liposarcoma. Each CDR3 is given with its conserved first and last residue. D genes are given only for firm matches. Some rows have no size entry. The others give once, few or many, or a class for an expanded clone.

size: medium-sized; D: TRBD1; V: TRBV6-6; J: TRBJ2-1; DNA: TGTGCCAGCAGTTACTCTGGACAGGGGAATGAGCAGTTCTTC; CDR3: CASSYSGQGNEQFF
size: few; D: -; V: TRBV7-6; J: TRBJ1-2; DNA: TGTGCCAGCAGCTCCCCGGACACGAGCTATGGCTACACCTTC; CDR3: CASSSPDTSYGYTF
size: many; D: -; V: TRBV11-1; J: TRBJ1-2; DNA: TGTGCCACCGACCCCGCCGGGGGCTATGGCTACACCTTC; CDR3: CATDPAGGYGYTF
size: medium-sized; D: -; V: TRBV6-1; J: TRBJ2-1; DNA: TGTGCCAGCAGTGAAGGAGAAACCAATGAGCAGTTCTTC; CDR3: CASSEGETNEQFF
size: few; D: -; V: TRBV6-6; J: TRBJ2-3; DNA: TGTGCCAGCAGTTCCGCAGATACGCAGTATTTT; CDR3: CASSSADTQYF
size: many; D: TRBD2; V: TRBV7-8; J: TRBJ2-2; DNA: TGTGCCAGCAAGGAGAGGGCTAGCGGGAGAACGGCCGGGGAGCTGTTTTTT; CDR3: CASKERASGRTAGELFF
size: -; D: TRBD2; V: TRBV4-1; J: TRBJ2-1; DNA: TGCGCCAGCAGCCAAGACCCCCGACTAGCGGTCTACAATGAGCAGTTCTTC; CDR3: CASSQDPRLAVYNEQFF
size: -; D: -; V: TRBV6-5; J: TRBJ1-2; DNA: TGTGCCAGCAGTTACTGGGCAGGGGATGGCTACACCTTC; CDR3: CASSYWAGDGYTF
size: -; D: TRBD1; V: TRBV11-2; J: TRBJ1-3; DNA: TGTGCCAGCAGCCAGAACCCGGGACAGCTCTCTGGAAACACCATATATTTT; CDR3: CASSQNPGQLSGNTIYF
size: few; D: -; V: TRBV7-6; J: TRBJ2-7; DNA: TGTGCCAGCAGCTTAGTGTCGGCAGGGGCCTCCTACAATGAGCAGTACTTC; CDR3: CASSLVSAGASYNEQYF
size: medium-sized; D: TRBD1; V: TRBV7-2; J: TRBJ2-5; DNA: TGTGCCAGCAGCCGGACAGGGGTCCCCCAACAAGAGACCCAGTACTTC; CDR3: CASSRTGVPQQETQYF
size: many; D: TRBD1; V: TRBV12-3/TRBV12-4; J: TRBJ2-3; DNA: TGTGCCAGCAGTTTCGGTCAGGGGGCAGATACGCAGTATTTT; CDR3: CASSFGQGADTQYF
size: -; D: -; V: TRBV12-3/TRBV12-4; J: TRBJ2-7; DNA: TGTGCCAGCAGTTTAACTAGCATGAATGAGCAGTACTTC; CDR3: CASSLTSMNEQYF
size: -; D: -; V: TRBV6-1; J: TRBJ2-7; DNA: TGTGCCAGCACCCGCCGGGACGGATACAATGAGCAGTACTTC; CDR3: CASTRRDGYNEQYF
size: few; D: -; V: TRBV10-2; J: TRBJ2-5; DNA: TGCGCCAGCAGTGGAGTCGGGGGTTCGGAGACCCAGTACTTC; CDR3: CASSGVGGSETQYF
size: -; D: -; V: TRBV7-6; J: TRBJ1-6; DNA: TGTGCCAGCAGACCACAGGGAGGGGATTCACCCCTCCACTTT; CDR3: CASRPQGGDSPLHF
size: few; D: -; V: TRBV6-6; J: TRBJ2-2; DNA: TGTGCCAGCAGTTACAAGAAGAGCACCGGGGAGCTGTTTTTT; CDR3: CASSYKKSTGELFF
size: many; D: TRBD1; V: TRBV11-3; J: TRBJ2-1; DNA: TGTGCCAGCAGCCCTCCGGGACAGGGGGCCGATGAGCAGTTCTTC; CDR3: CASSPPGQGADEQFF
size: -; D: -; V: TRBV7-2; J: TRBJ2-5; DNA: TGTGCCAGCAGCTTAGATGCCCCCCCCTCGCGGGAGACCCAGTACTTC; CDR3: CASSLDAPPSRETQYF
size: few; D: -; V: TRBV6-4; J: TRBJ2-2; DNA: TGTGCCAGCAGCCAAGGGAGTAACACCGGGGAGCTGTTTTTT; CDR3: CASSQGSNTGELFF
size: -; D: -; V: TRBV5-3; J: TRBJ2-1; DNA: TGTGCCAGCAGCCCAGCCCCCCAGGGCTCCCAAGAGACCCAGTTCTTC; CDR3: CASSPAPQGSQETQFF
size: many; D: TRBD1; V: TRBV6-1; J: TRBJ2-5; DNA: TGTGCCAGCAGCGCCCGGGACAGGGGGCTAAGGGAGACCCAGTACTTC; CDR3: CASSARDRGLRETQYF
size: once; D: TRBD2; V: TRBV27; J: TRBJ2-7; DNA: TGTGCCAGCTCAGCGGGAGGCCCCTCCTACGAGCAGTACTTC; CDR3: CASSAGGPSYEQYF
size: many; D: -; V: TRBV6-1; J: TRBJ1-1; DNA: TGTGCCAGCCGGCGATCAATGAACACTGAAGCTTTCTTT; CDR3: CASRRSMNTEAFF
size: many; D: TRBD1; V: TRBV7-2; J: TRBJ2-2; DNA: TGTGCCAGCAGGCAGCAGGGGGCGGTAAAAACCGGGGAGCTGTTTTTT; CDR3: CASRQQGAVKTGELFF
size: few; D: TRBD2; V: TRBV6-6; J: TRBJ2-3; DNA: TGTGCCAGCAGCTCAGGACTAGCGGGCGTAAAGAGCACAGATACGCAGTATTTT; CDR3: CASSSGLAGVKSTDTQYF
size: -; D: TRBD2; V: TRBV11-2; J: TRBJ2-1; DNA: TGTGCCAGCAGCCCGCGGGGGGAGGGCTTCGCGGAGACCCAGTTCTTC; CDR3: CASSPRGEGFAETQFF
size: -; D: -; V: TRBV6-1; J: TRBJ2-7; DNA: TGTGCCAGCAGTCCTCGTGTACGGATCTCCTACGAGCAGTACTTC; CDR3: CASSPRVRISYEQYF
size: many; D: TRBD2; V: TRBV7-3; J: TRBJ2-7; DNA: TGTGCCAGCAGTTCGGACGGGACTAGCGACAATGAGCAGTACTTC; CDR3: CASSSDGTSDNEQYF
size: -; D: -; V: TRBV7-2; J: TRBJ2-5; DNA: TGCGCCAGCAGCTTATCTATGATATACGGGCAGTACTTC; CDR3: CASSLSMIYGQYF
size: -; D: TRBD1; V: TRBV6-6; J: TRBJ1-1; DNA: TGTGCCAGCAGTTACGGGGACAGTGTGAACACTGAAGCTTTCTTT; CDR3: CASSYGDSVNTEAFF
size: medium-sized; D: TRBD2; V: TRBV6-1; J: TRBJ2-3; DNA: TGTGCCAGCAGGGGGCTAGCGGGGCTGGCGGATACGCAGTATTTT; CDR3: CASRGLAGLADTQYF
size: -; D: -; V: TRBV5-6; J: TRBJ2-2; DNA: TGTGCCAGCAGCTTAAGGCCGGAAAGGGAGCTGTTTTTT; CDR3: CASSLRPERELFF
size: -; D: TRBD1; V: TRBV24-1; J: TRBJ2-1; DNA: TGTGCCACCAGTGACCCCCAAGACAGGGAACGAGAGACCCAGTTCTTC; CDR3: CATSDPQDRERETQFF
size: -; D: -; V: TRBV12-3/TRBV12-4; J: TRBJ1-5; DNA: TGTGCCAGCAGTTTCGACAACAATCAGCCCCAGCATTTT; CDR3: CASSFDNNQPQHF
size: -; D: -; V: TRBV27; J: TRBJ2-1; DNA: TGTGCCAGCAGTTTTGGGGGGGAGCAGTTCTTC; CDR3: CASSFGGEQFF
size: few; D: -; V: TRBV11-3; J: TRBJ2-1; DNA: TGTGCCAGCAGATACATGGCGAGGGAGCAGTTCTTC; CDR3: CASRYMAREQFF
size: -; D: -; V: TRBV6-6; J: TRBJ1-1; DNA: TGTGCCAGCAGTCTCAGGGTTGAAACTGAAGCTTTCTTT; CDR3: CASSLRVETEAFF
size: -; D: -; V: TRBV5-3; J: TRBJ2-1; DNA: TGTGCCAGCAGCTTGGGGAGGGACAGAAGTTACGAGCAGTTCTTC; CDR3: CASSLGRDRSYEQFF
size: -; D: -; V: TRBV25-1; J: TRBJ1-2; DNA: TGTGCCAGCAGGGACAGACAGAGCCCCTATGGCTACACCTTC; CDR3: CASRDRQSPYGYTF
size: many; D: -; V: TRBV6-1; J: TRBJ2-1; DNA: TGTGCGATCCTCCGGAACCCGGGGGTGGTGGAGACCCAGTTCTTC; CDR3: CAILRNPGVVETQFF
size: many; D: -; V: TRBV6-1; J: TRBJ1-6; DNA: TGTGCCAGCAGTGACAGGTATTCACCCCTCCACTTT; CDR3: CASSDRYSPLHF
size: many; D: -; V: TRBV6-1; J: TRBJ1-1; DNA: TGTGCCAGCACCCGTAGTAGGGGGAACGCTGAAGCTTTCTTT; CDR3: CASTRSRGNAEAFF
size: medium-sized; D: -; V: TRBV25-1; J: TRBJ2-1; DNA: TGTGCCAGCAGTTCCGGGACTTCCCTAAACAATGAGCAGTTCTTC; CDR3: CASSSGTSLNNEQFF
size: many; D: TRBD1; V: TRBV12-3/TRBV12-4; J: TRBJ2-5; DNA: TGTGCCAGCAGTTTAGCCGGGACAGGGGGCTACAATGAGCAGTACTTC; CDR3: CASSLAGTGGYNEQYF
size: medium-sized; D: TRBD2; V: TRBV6-1; J: TRBJ2-7; DNA: TGTGCCAGCGAGCGGGAGGGGTACGAGCAGTACTTC; CDR3: CASEREGYEQYF
size: -; D: -; V: TRBV6-1; J: TRBJ2-7; DNA: TGTGCCAGCAGGGGGGGGGGCAGGGGCTACGAGCAGTACTTC; CDR3: CASRGGGRGYEQYF
size: -; D: -; V: TRBV12-5; J: TRBJ2-2; DNA: TGTGCTAGTGCCGGGAACACCGGGGAGCTGTTTTTT; CDR3: CASAGNTGELFF
size: -; D: TRBD2; V: TRBV7-4; J: TRBJ2-7; DNA: TGTGCCAGCAGCTTAGGGGCGGGGGGGGGCTCCTACAATGAGCAGTACTTC; CDR3: CASSLGAGGGSYNEQYF
size: -; D: -; V: TRBV10-1; J: TRBJ2-1; DNA: TGCGCCAGCAGTGAGTCGAAGGAGGGTGAGCAGTTCTTC; CDR3: CASSESKEGEQFF
size: many; D: -; V: TRBV12-5; J: TRBJ2-7; DNA: TGTGCTAGTGCCAGGGACTCTACCTCCTACGAGCAGTACTTC; CDR3: CASARDSTSYEQYF
size: -; D: -; V: TRBV6-4; J: TRBJ2-1; DNA: TGTGCCAGCAGTGACTCTACTGGATACGAGCAGTTCTTC; CDR3: CASSDSTGYEQFF
size: many; D: -; V: TRBV7-8; J: TRBJ2-7; DNA: TGTGCCAGCAGCTTTCCCAGGGCCGAGCAGTACTTC; CDR3: CASSFPRAEQYF